The 18 T cell receptor beta chains reported below all come from one sample, sequenced in a study of T cell responses to AZD1222 COVID-19 vaccine. Measured with immunoSEQ multiplex PCR; TCRdb has only the in-frame clones, and not every one. The profile shows about 150,000 clones, around 90% of them singletons. Source: peripheral blood, taken on day 0 of AZD1222 vaccination. The receptor set was obtained from an adult in good health.

The chain recombines TRBV7-2 with TRBJ2-7; D is perhaps TRBD1 or TRBD2 (5 bases each). Trimming removed 2 bases from V and 5 bases from J, with 19 bases in between. Germline CDR1 SGHTA, CDR2 FQGNSA. The CDR3 length is 16 residues. In DNA form, the CDR3 reads TGTGCCAGCAGCTTAATTCTTGGGCTAGCAGGGCACGAGCAGTACTTC. Translation: CASSLILGLAGHEQYF.

The chain carries TRBV5-1 and TRBJ2-7; weak D call: TRBD1 (6 bases). CDR1 is SGHRS, CDR2 YFSETQ, per germline. V was clipped by 1 base and J by 6 bases, with 14 bases between them. The length of the CDR3 is 14 residues. CDR3 residues: CASSLLAGVGEQYF. The CDR3 region has the DNA TGCGCCAGCAGCTTGCTAGCAGGGGTAGGCGAGCAGTACTTC.

The chain recombines TRBV2 with TRBJ1-1; no definite D call. The V end lost 7 bases, the J end lost 6 bases, and 12 bases lay between the germline ends. Germline V gives CDR1 SNHLY, CDR2 FYNNEI. The CDR3 is 12 residues long. This CDR3 reads CASKGINAEAFF. As DNA, the CDR3 is TGTGCCAGCAAGGGCATCAATGCTGAAGCTTTCTTT.

J is TRBJ2-1 and V is TRBV24-1; D might be TRBD1 or TRBD2, each matching 5 bases. Between the trimmed V and J ends, which lost 1 base and 6 bases, there was a span of 15 bases. The germline gives CDR1 KGHDR, CDR2 SFDVKD. The CDR3 is 16 amino acids. This chain's CDR3 is CATSDFVGTGVNEQFF. CDR3 DNA sequence: TGTGCCACCAGTGATTTCGTGGGGACCGGGGTCAATGAGCAGTTCTTC.

The chain joins TRBV5-5 to TRBJ2-7; tentative D call: TRBD1 (5 bases). The germline gives CDR1 SGHKS, CDR2 YYEKEE (reference sequence). V was trimmed by 0 bases and J by 6 bases, leaving 13 bases between them. This CDR3 region has 14 residues. DNA for the CDR3: TGTGCCAGCAGCTTGGGGTGGCAGGGTGGCGAGCAGTACTTC. Amino acid sequence: CASSLGWQGGEQYF.

This chain links TRBV6-2 or TRBV6-3 with TRBJ1-2; the D is unclear. Trimming took off 5 bases at V and 4 bases at J, with 17 bases between the two ends. There are 15 residues in the CDR3. The germline V gene encodes CDR1 MNHEY and CDR2 SVGEGT. The CDR3 DNA reads as TGTGCCAGCAGTATGACATTTGAGGGATCCTATGGCTACACCTTC. Translation gives CASSMTFEGSYGYTF.

The J gene is TRBJ1-1, the V gene TRBV7-3, with 8 bases that match TRBD1. CDR1 SGHTA and CDR2 FQGTGA come from the germline V gene. V was clipped by 5 bases and J by 4 bases; unmatched bases: 3. The CDR3 loop spans 13 amino acids. The CDR3 region is CASSETGGTEAFF. CDR3 nucleotides: TGTGCCAGCAGCGAAACAGGGGGCACTGAAGCTTTCTTT.

V gene TRBV3-1 (or the pseudogene TRBV3-2) combines with J gene TRBJ1-3; no definite D call. The CDR3 spans 14 residues. V was trimmed by 6 bases and J by 0 bases, leaving 9 bases between them. The germline CDR1 and CDR2 sequences are LGHDT and YNNKEL (reference sequence). The CDR3 DNA reads as TGTGCCAGCAGTCCCAGTTCCTCTGGAAACACCATATATTTT. Translating it yields CASSPSSSGNTIYF.

This clone was recorded only once. V usage is TRBV19 and J usage is TRBJ1-1; D ambiguous. The germline V gene has CDR1 LNHDA and CDR2 SQIVND (reference sequence). The length of the CDR3 is 16 residues. V shed 5 bases and J shed 1 base, with 17 bases lying between them. The chain's CDR3 is CASSALGLNQNTEAFF. The DNA for the CDR3 is TGTGCCAGTAGTGCCCTCGGACTGAACCAGAACACTGAAGCTTTCTTT.

V usage is TRBV5-4 and J usage is TRBJ2-7, with D tentatively TRBD1 (6 bases). The germline V gene has CDR1 SGHNT and CDR2 YYREEE (reference sequence). Trimming cost V 4 bases and J 7 bases, with 18 bases left between them. The length of the CDR3 is 14 residues. CDR3 in amino acids: CASSRKTGALEQYF. As DNA, the CDR3 is TGTGCCAGCAGCCGGAAGACAGGAGCTTTGGAGCAGTACTTC.

The chain links TRBV9 to TRBJ1-4; the D gene is possibly TRBD1 (6 bases). V was shortened by 3 bases and J by 7 bases, with 13 bases between the two germline ends. This CDR3 contains 14 residues. In germline, CDR1 is SGDLS, CDR2 YYNGEE. CDR3 sequence (DNA): TGTGCCAGCAGCGGTCAGGGGACCCCTGAAAAACTGTTTTTT. Protein: CASSGQGTPEKLFF.

J is TRBJ2-3 and V is TRBV11-2; 8 bases agree with TRBD1. The CDR3 loop spans 20 amino acids. J gave up 2 bases and V 0 bases, and 16 bases lay outside the gene matches. Germline loops: CDR1 SGHAT, CDR2 FQNNGV. The chain's CDR3 is CASSLDWGTGLARDTDTQYF. CDR3 nucleotide sequence: TGTGCCAGCAGCTTAGATTGGGGGACAGGCCTTGCGCGTGACACAGATACGCAGTATTTT.

J is TRBJ2-3 and V is TRBV14, with TRBD2 identical over 9 bases. The trim removed 2 bases at V and 1 base at J, leaving 4 bases unmatched. The CDR3 has 16 amino acids. Germline lookup yields CDR1 SGHDN and CDR2 FVKESK. This CDR3 reads CASSQLTSGRTDTQYF. In DNA form, the CDR3 reads TGTGCCAGCAGCCAACTGACTAGCGGTCGCACAGATACGCAGTATTTT. The whole variable domain, filled in from reference TRBV14 and TRBJ2-3, reads EAGVTQFPSHSVIEKGQTVTLRCDPISGHDNLYWYRRVMGKEIKFLLHFVKESKQDESGMPNNRFLAERTGGTYSTLKVQPAELEDSGVYFCASSQLTSGRTDTQYFGPGTRLTVL.

The V call is TRBV7-9, the J call TRBJ2-7, with TRBD2 matching 13 bases. V dropped 3 bases and J dropped 6; count of bases not matched to a gene: 8. Germline assignment: CDR1 SEHNR and CDR2 FQNEAQ (reference sequence). The CDR3 length is 16 residues. The CDR3 region is CASSFETSGGTGEQYF. The CDR3 DNA sequence: TGTGCCAGCAGCTTCGAGACTAGCGGGGGGACGGGCGAGCAGTACTTC.

V usage is TRBV5-1 and J usage is TRBJ2-5, with D perhaps TRBD1 (6 bases). This CDR3 is built from 14 residues. The germline V gene encodes CDR1 SGHRS and CDR2 YFSETQ. V was trimmed by 4 bases and J by 5 bases, leaving 15 bases between them. CDR3: CASSPEGGVETQYF. The CDR3 coding sequence is TGCGCCAGCAGCCCTGAAGGGGGAGTGGAGACCCAGTACTTC.

The rearrangement uses TRBV5-1 and TRBJ2-3; TRBD1 or TRBD2 may be the D gene (6 bases each). Trimming left V 3 bases short and J 4 bases short, with 12 bases between. The CDR3 has 14 amino acids. The germline V gene has CDR1 SGHRS and CDR2 YFSETQ. For the CDR3, the DNA is TGCGCCAGCAGCTGGGGGGCTAGCGCAGATACGCAGTATTTT. This sequence encodes CASSWGASADTQYF. The full variable domain, in which reference TRBV5-1 and TRBJ2-3 provide the parts outside the CDR3, is KAGVTQTPRYLIKTRGQQVTLSCSPISGHRSVSWYQQTPGQGLQFLFEYFSETQRNKGNFPGRFSGRQFSNSRSEMNVSTLELGDSALYLCASSWGASADTQYFGPGTRLTVL.

This sequence joins TRBV19 and TRBJ1-1, with unresolved D. The CDR3 covers 14 residues. Germline loops: CDR1 LNHDA, CDR2 SQIVND (reference sequence). The V and J ends lost 6 bases and 2 bases respectively, with 13 bases between them. The CDR3 loop reads CASRTARSNTEAFF. In nucleotides, the CDR3 is TGTGCCAGTAGAACCGCAAGGAGTAACACTGAAGCTTTCTTT.

The chain links TRBV5-1 to TRBJ1-1; 9 nucleotides match TRBD1. Unmatched junction bases numbered 8, after V lost 4 bases and J lost 4 bases. This CDR3 is built from 15 residues. The V gene's germline CDR1 is SGHRS and CDR2 YFSETQ. DNA of the CDR3: TGCGCCAGCAGCCCAGGGACAGGGCTGGGCACTGAAGCTTTCTTT. It specifies CASSPGTGLGTEAFF.